Below are 14 T cell receptor beta chains sequenced from a single sample in a study of blood T cell repertoires in COVID-19. Here immunoSEQ multiplex PCR was the method, and the copy in TCRdb shows in-frame clones only, minus some. Of hundreds of thousands of clones listed, approximately 86% are singletons. Sequencing was done on a sample of PBMCs or T cells enriched from blood (not recorded which). Receptors were obtained from a woman in her forties or fifties with acute COVID-19.

This chain links TRBV28 with TRBJ1-6; no reliable D call. The V gene lost 4 bases and the J gene lost 10 bases, with 8 bases spanning the gap. The germline CDR1 and CDR2 sequences are MDHEN and SYDVKM. The CDR3 has 12 residues. In DNA form, the CDR3 reads TGTGCCAGCAGTTCATCGAGGTCACCCCTCCACTTT. Amino acid sequence: CASSSSRSPLHF.

The chain recombines TRBV18 with TRBJ1-1, with D maybe TRBD1 (6 bases). The CDR3 runs to 18 residues. The ends were cut back, 3 bases at V and 0 bases at J, with 20 bases in the middle. Germline-derived CDR1 and CDR2 are KGHSH and LQKENI. The CDR3 DNA is TGTGCCAGCTCACCGCTGCGGGGGCCTAGGAACATGAACACTGAAGCTTTCTTT. This encodes CASSPLRGPRNMNTEAFF. The whole variable domain, filled in from reference TRBV18 and TRBJ1-1, reads NAGVMQNPRHLVRRRGQEARLRCSPMKGHSHVYWYRQLPEEGLKFMVYLQKENIIDESGMPKERFSAEFPKEGPSILRIQQVVRGDSAAYFCASSPLRGPRNMNTEAFFGQGTRLTVV.

This chain links TRBV28 with TRBJ2-7, with 9 bases identical to TRBD2. V lost 2 bases and J lost 3; bases outside the gene matches: 8. The germline V gene has CDR1 MDHEN and CDR2 SYDVKM. The CDR3 length is 16 residues. The CDR3 loop reads CASSLPSSGSIYEQYF. CDR3 DNA: TGTGCCAGCAGTTTACCTAGTAGCGGGAGTATCTACGAGCAGTACTTC.

The genes are TRBV5-8 and TRBJ2-7; 7 bases are shared with TRBD1. The CDR3 is 17 residues long. The junction had 9 bases not matched to a gene; V was cut back by 0 bases and J by 0 bases. Germline V lookup: CDR1 SGHTS, CDR2 YDEGEE. The CDR3 coding sequence is TGTGCCAGCAGCTTGGGAGGGACAGCTCGAGCCTCCTACGAGCAGTACTTC. Translating it yields CASSLGGTARASYEQYF. The full variable domain, in which reference TRBV5-8 and TRBJ2-7 provide the parts outside the CDR3, is EAGVTQSPTHLIKTRGQQATLRCSPISGHTSVYWYQQALGLGLQFLLWYDEGEERNRGNFPPRFSGRQFPNYSSELNVNALELEDSALYLCASSLGGTARASYEQYFGPGTRLTVT.

The V gene is TRBV5-1, the J gene TRBJ2-1; weak D call: TRBD2 (6 bases). Germline V gives CDR1 SGHRS, CDR2 YFSETQ. Trimming pared 4 bases from V and 8 bases from J, leaving 16 bases between. This CDR3 region has 14 residues. The CDR3 region is CASSTPGLPHEQFF. CDR3 coding DNA: TGCGCCAGCAGCACGCCGGGACTCCCCCATGAGCAGTTCTTC.

V usage is TRBV7-2 and J usage is TRBJ1-6; tentative D call: TRBD1 (6 bases). Trimming removed 2 bases from V and 7 bases from J, with 18 bases in between. CDR3 size: 17 residues. Germline V gene data show CDR1 as SGHTA and CDR2 as FQGNSA. CDR3: CASSLRAAGGANSPLHF. CDR3 nucleotide sequence: TGTGCCAGCAGCTTAAGGGCCGCGGGGGGCGCGAATTCACCCCTCCACTTT.

V is TRBV28 and J is TRBJ2-3, with D unclear. This CDR3 contains 11 residues. Germline-derived CDR1 and CDR2 are MDHEN and SYDVKM. Trimming removed 7 bases from V and 3 bases from J, with 5 bases in between. In DNA, the CDR3 is TGTGCCAGCACGCGGACAGATACGCAGTATTTT. This gives the protein CASTRTDTQYF.

The chain recombines TRBV18 with TRBJ2-5; 8 bases align to TRBD2. The junction had 8 bases not matched to a gene; V was cut back by 0 bases and J by 5 bases. Germline lookup yields CDR1 KGHSH and CDR2 LQKENI. This CDR3 spans 16 amino acids. The CDR3 region has the DNA TGTGCCAGCTCACCACCGGGGACCCGCGGGGGGGAGACCCAGTACTTC. Protein sequence: CASSPPGTRGGETQYF.

On this clone itself: One junction end disagrees with the germline gene, perhaps due to a read error. The chain links TRBV19 to TRBJ1-1, with 8 bases aligning to TRBD1. CDR1 LNHDA and CDR2 SQIVND come from the germline V gene (reference sequence). This CDR3 region has 16 residues. Written as DNA, the CDR3 is TGTGCCAGTAGGATAGATAGACAGGGGTGGAACACTGAAGCTTTCTTT. The encoded protein is CASRIDRQGWNTEAFF.

This rearrangement joins TRBV9 to TRBJ2-7; TRBD2 matches at 8 bases. The V gene end was trimmed by 2 bases and the J gene end by 5 bases; junction bases not matched to a gene: 9. CDR1 SGDLS and CDR2 YYNGEE come from the germline V gene. CDR3 length equals 15 residues. In DNA, the CDR3 is TGTGCCAGCAGCGTGGGACTAGTCAGGGCCGACGAGCAGTACTTC. Amino acids: CASSVGLVRADEQYF.

The rearrangement links TRBV7-6 to TRBJ2-3; 10 bases match TRBD2. This CDR3 is 19 amino acids long. Germline CDR1 reads SGHVS; CDR2 reads FNYEAQ. J lost 3 bases, V lost 2 bases, and 14 bases had no gene match. CDR3 in DNA: TGTGCCAGCAGCTTAAGGGGGGCTAGCGGGAGTAGTAAGACAGATACGCAGTATTTT. Translation gives CASSLRGASGSSKTDTQYF.

The chain employs TRBV4-1 and TRBJ2-7; TRBD1 might be the D (6 bases). V was shortened by 3 bases and J by 0 bases, with 12 bases between the two germline ends. CDR1 MGHRA and CDR2 YSYEKL come from the germline V gene. The CDR3 loop spans 15 amino acids. The CDR3 DNA sequence: TGCGCCAGCAGCCACTTAACAGGGAACTCCTACGAGCAGTACTTC. Translating it yields CASSHLTGNSYEQYF.

The V call is TRBV7-9, the J call TRBJ2-7; 7 positions match TRBD2. Germline CDR1 reads SEHNR; CDR2 reads FQNEAQ (reference sequence). The CDR3 is 18 residues long. V gave up 5 bases and J gave up 1 base; unmatched junction bases: 17. Here the CDR3 DNA reads TGTGCCAGCAGCCCTGGTCCGGGCGGGAGCTTAGTTTCCTACGAGCAGTACTTC. It is translated as CASSPGPGGSLVSYEQYF. The whole variable domain, remainder taken from reference TRBV7-9 and TRBJ2-7, is DTGVSQNPRHKITKRGQNVTFRCDPISEHNRLYWYRQTLGQGPEFLTYFQNEAQLEKSRLLSDRFSAERPKGSFSTLEIQRTEQGDSAMYLCASSPGPGGSLVSYEQYFGPGTRLTVT.

The gene calls are TRBV5-4 and TRBJ2-2; weak D call: TRBD2 (5 bases). Germline CDR1 reads SGHNT; CDR2 reads YYREEE (reference sequence). The CDR3 covers 15 residues. The V and J ends lost 5 bases and 0 bases respectively, with 11 bases between them. The CDR3 DNA sequence: TGTGCCAGCAGTTCATGGCGGGCGAACACCGGGGAGCTGTTTTTT. Translating it yields CASSSWRANTGELFF.